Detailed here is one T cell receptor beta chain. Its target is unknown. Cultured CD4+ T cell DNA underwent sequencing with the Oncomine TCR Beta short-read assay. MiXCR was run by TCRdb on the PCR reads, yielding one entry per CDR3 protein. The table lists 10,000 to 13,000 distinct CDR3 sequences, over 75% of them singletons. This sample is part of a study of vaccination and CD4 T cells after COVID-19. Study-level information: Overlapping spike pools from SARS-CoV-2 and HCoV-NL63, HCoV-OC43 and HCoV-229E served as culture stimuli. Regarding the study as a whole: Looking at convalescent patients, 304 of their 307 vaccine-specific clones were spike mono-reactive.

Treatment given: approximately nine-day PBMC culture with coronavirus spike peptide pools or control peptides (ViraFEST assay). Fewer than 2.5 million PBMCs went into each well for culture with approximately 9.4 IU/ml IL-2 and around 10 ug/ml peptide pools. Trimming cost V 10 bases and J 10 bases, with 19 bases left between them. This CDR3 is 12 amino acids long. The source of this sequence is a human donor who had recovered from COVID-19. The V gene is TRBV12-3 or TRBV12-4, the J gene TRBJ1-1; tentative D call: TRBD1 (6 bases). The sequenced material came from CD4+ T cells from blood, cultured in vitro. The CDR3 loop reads CATLRGGGRAFF. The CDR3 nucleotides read TGTGCCACCCTTAGGGGGGGTGGGAGAGCTTTCTTT.